This is a list of T cell receptor beta chains from one sample in a study of tumor and adjacent non-tumor tissue in lung cancer. TCRdb reprocessed the multiplex PCR reads with MiXCR, giving one entry per CDR3 protein. Among around 60,000 distinct CDR3 sequences listed, more than 55% were seen once. Sequencing was carried out using distant non-tumor lung tissue. These receptors originate from a man between 65 and 79 years old with non-small cell lung cancer. Both conserved end residues are part of each CDR3. D genes are given only for firm matches. Not all rows give a size; the values are once, few, many and, for expanded clones, a class.

D	V	size	J	CDR3	DNA
.	TRBV11-2	few	TRBJ2-5	CANSLEGHQETQYF	TGTGCCAACAGCTTAGAAGGGCACCAGGAGACCCAGTACTTC
TRBD2	TRBV10-3	.	TRBJ2-7	CAISELTSGCTHEHYF	TGTGCCATCAGTGAACTCACTAGCGGGTGTACCCACGAGCATTACTTC
TRBD2	TRBV10-2	many	TRBJ2-7	CARETSWLAGGDRYEQYF	TGCGCCAGAGAGACCTCGTGGCTAGCGGGGGGCGACCGCTACGAGCAGTACTTC
.	TRBV11-2	many	TRBJ1-1	CASSLASRLKNTEAFF	TGTGCCAGCAGCTTAGCCAGCCGGCTGAAGAACACTGAAGCTTTCTTT
.	TRBV28	.	TRBJ1-6	CASRLGGYNSPLHF	TGTGCCAGCAGACTTGGAGGCTATAATTCACCCCTCCACTTT
TRBD2	TRBV6-5	many	TRBJ2-7	CASSRNSGRVYEQYF	TGTGCCAGCAGCCGGAATAGCGGGAGAGTCTACGAGCAGTACTTC
.	TRBV6-1	many	TRBJ1-5	CASSTQYSNQPQHF	TGTGCCAGCAGTACTCAGTATAGCAATCAGCCCCAGCATTTT
TRBD1	TRBV20-1	.	TRBJ1-1	CSVLRDRDTEALF	TGCAGTGTCCTCCGGGACAGGGACACTGAAGCTCTCTTT
.	TRBV11-2	.	TRBJ1-1	CTSNLQNTEAFF	TGTACCAGCAACTTACAGAACACTGAAGCTTTCTTT
.	TRBV2	many	TRBJ1-5	CASSEETGPNQPQHF	TGTGCCAGCAGTGAAGAGACAGGTCCAAATCAGCCCCAGCATTTT
.	TRBV6-1	many	TRBJ2-1	CASSAIRGDEQFF	TGTGCCAGCAGCGCCATTAGGGGCGATGAGCAGTTCTTC
TRBD1	TRBV6-1	many	TRBJ2-2	CASKQGPDTGELFF	TGTGCCAGCAAACAGGGGCCTGACACCGGGGAGCTGTTTTTT
TRBD1	TRBV11-2	medium-sized	TRBJ2-5	CASSLGDRDQETQYF	TGTGCCAGCAGCTTAGGGGACAGGGACCAAGAGACCCAGTACTTC
.	TRBV11-1	.	TRBJ2-1	CASSLTGLYNQQFF	TGTGCCAGCAGCTTGACGGGACTCTACAACCAGCAGTTCTTC
.	TRBV11-2	once	TRBJ1-6	CASSLGPPGAPHLHF	TGTGCGAGCAGCTTGGGACCCCCAGGGGCCCCTCACCTCCACTTT
.	TRBV7-3	.	TRBJ2-1	CTNCQKPGRPHNEQFF	TGTACCAACTGCCAGAAGCCGGGACGGCCTCACAATGAGCAGTTCTTC
.	TRBV4-2	.	TRBJ2-7	CAGSQDWGAYKQYF	TGTGCCGGCAGCCAAGATTGGGGGGCCTACAAGCAGTACTTC
.	TRBV11-2	.	TRBJ1-5	CASSRPFCLSEKNQPQHF	TGTGCCAGCAGCCGTCCCTTCTGTCTAAGTGAAAAGAATCAGCCCCAGCATTTT
.	TRBV19	.	TRBJ2-2	CASSIDPRAGALFF	TGTGCCAGTAGTATAGATCCGCGGGCCGGGGCGCTGTTTTTT
TRBD1	TRBV4-2	many	TRBJ2-2	CASSQNGQGETGELFF	TGTGCCAGCAGCCAAAATGGACAGGGAGAAACCGGGGAGCTGTTTTTT
.	TRBV29-1	.	TRBJ2-7	CIVYGGPSYGQYF	TGCATCGTGTACGGGGGCCCCTCCTACGGGCAGTACTTC
TRBD2	TRBV29-1	.	TRBJ2-3	CSVGTGLAESDTQYF	TGCAGCGTGGGGACGGGACTAGCGGAGTCAGATACGCAGTATTTT
.	TRBV7-9	.	TRBJ1-3	CASSRGRGASGNTIYF	TGTGCCAGCAGCAGAGGACGGGGGGCATCTGGAAACACCATATATTTT
.	TRBV29-1	.	TRBJ2-3	CSMAMGQITDTQYF	TGCAGCATGGCCATGGGACAAATCACAGATACGCAGTATTTT
TRBD1	TRBV25-1	few	TRBJ2-7	CASSDLGVGTGKTYEQYF	TGTGCCAGCAGTGACCTGGGGGTGGGGACAGGGAAGACCTACGAGCAGTACTTC
.	TRBV5-1	.	TRBJ1-1	CASSWDNTGAFF	TGCGCCAGCAGCTGGGACAACACTGGAGCTTTCTTT
.	TRBV6-5	.	TRBJ1-2	CASTVRVGGQGYTF	TGTGCCAGCACCGTCCGGGTAGGGGGTCAGGGCTACACCTTC
TRBD2	TRBV28	.	TRBJ2-3	CASRFLADTDTQYF	TGTGCCAGCAGATTCCTAGCGGATACAGATACGCAGTATTTT
TRBD1	TRBV11-2	.	TRBJ2-7	CASNLLGGQGAYEQYF	TGTGCCAGTAACTTGCTGGGGGGACAGGGGGCGTACGAGCAGTACTTC
.	TRBV11-2	.	TRBJ2-1	CAGSLVGGGYEQFF	TGTGCCGGCAGCTTAGTTGGCGGTGGATATGAGCAGTTCTTC
.	TRBV10-3	.	TRBJ2-2	CPTSNTGELFF	TGTCCCACCAGTAACACCGGGGAGCTGTTTTTT
.	TRBV14	.	TRBJ2-2	CASSQDLGAGEPFF	TGTGCCAGCAGCCAAGATCTTGGCGCCGGGGAGCCGTTTTTT
.	TRBV4-2	.	TRBJ2-7	CTSSSGPYYEQYF	TGTACCAGCAGCTCCGGACCTTACTACGAGCAGTATTTC
.	TRBV4-1	many	TRBJ1-1	CASSQDQKGNTEAFF	TGCGCCAGCAGCCAAGATCAAAAGGGCAACACTGAAGCTTTCTTT
TRBD1	TRBV5-4	.	TRBJ1-1	CACSLAGRGRTEAFF	TGTGCCTGCAGCTTGGCTGGCAGGGGGCGAACTGAAGCTTTCTTT
.	TRBV28	few	TRBJ2-1	CASIPRVKNEQFF	TGTGCCAGCATTCCAAGGGTCAAGAATGAGCAGTTCTTC
.	TRBV11-1	.	TRBJ2-5	CASSRRLGNETQYF	TGTGCCAGCAGCCGACGGCTAGGGAATGAGACCCAGTACTTC
.	TRBV9	.	TRBJ1-4	CASSHTHSNEKLFF	TGTGCCAGCAGCCACACCCACAGTAATGAAAAACTGTTTTTT
TRBD2	TRBV20-1	.	TRBJ2-7	CSAGTSVRRYEQYF	TGCAGTGCTGGGACTAGCGTGAGGAGATACGAGCAGTACTTC
TRBD1	TRBV6-6	many	TRBJ1-3	CASSRNQQGANGNTIYF	TGTGCCAGCAGTCGGAACCAACAGGGGGCAAATGGAAACACCATATATTTT
.	TRBV11-2	.	TRBJ1-1	CVSNLESGGSTEAFF	TGTGTCAGCAACTTAGAATCGGGGGGTTCCACTGAAGCTTTCTTT
.	TRBV12-3/TRBV12-4	.	TRBJ2-5	CACSQRGYEETQYF	TGTGCCTGCAGCCAACGGGGCTACGAGGAGACCCAGTACTTC
.	TRBV11-2	many	TRBJ2-5	CASSFGPGTKETQYF	TGTGCCAGCAGCTTTGGCCCCGGGACGAAAGAGACCCAGTACTTC
.	TRBV10-2	few	TRBJ1-1	CASSETGHWNTEALF	TGCGCCAGCAGTGAAACGGGGCACTGGAACACTGAAGCTCTCTTT
.	TRBV29-1	.	TRBJ1-1	CSVEGQAKDTEAFF	TGCAGCGTTGAAGGTCAGGCGAAGGACACTGAAGCTTTCTTT
TRBD2	TRBV6-6	few	TRBJ2-2	CATSVGGKTGELFF	TGTGCCACCTCGGTGGGGGGGAAGACCGGGGAGCTGTTTTTT
TRBD1	TRBV6-5	once	TRBJ2-4	CVSRGDRADKDIQYF	TGTGTCAGCAGGGGGGACAGGGCGGACAAAGACATTCAGTACTTC
.	TRBV4-2	.	TRBJ2-7	CVSSQDGRGLQTYEQYF	TGTGTCAGTAGCCAAGATGGGCGTGGTCTACAAACCTACGAGCAGTACTTC
.	TRBV29-1	many	TRBJ1-1	CSCKWGPNTEAFF	TGCAGCTGCAAATGGGGGCCGAACACTGAAGCTTTCTTT
.	TRBV4-1	.	TRBJ1-5	CASSQEQTSIRQPQLF	TGCGCCAGCAGTCAAGAACAGACGTCCATTCGTCAGCCCCAGCTTTTT
.	TRBV28	many	TRBJ2-2	CASSLSTGELFF	TGTGCCAGCAGTTTGTCCACCGGGGAGCTGTTTTTT
TRBD1	TRBV28	many	TRBJ1-5	CAGRDRGASNQPQHF	TGTGCCGGAAGAGACAGGGGGGCTAGCAATCAGCCCCAGCATTTT
.	TRBV5-4	.	TRBJ1-2	CASTPFWGAYHYTF	TGTGCCAGCACCCCTTTCTGGGGGGCTTATCACTACACCTTC
.	TRBV20-1	.	TRBJ1-2	CNASGQEDYGYTF	TGCAATGCTAGTGGCCAGGAGGACTATGGCTACACCTTC
TRBD2	TRBV28	.	TRBJ2-7	CASSLTTSGGGYF	TGTGCCAGCAGTTTAACTACTAGCGGGGGGGGGTACTTC
.	TRBV29-1	.	TRBJ2-1	CSVTRPGYNEQSF	TGCAGCGTTACCAGACCTGGTTACAATGAGCAGTCCTTC